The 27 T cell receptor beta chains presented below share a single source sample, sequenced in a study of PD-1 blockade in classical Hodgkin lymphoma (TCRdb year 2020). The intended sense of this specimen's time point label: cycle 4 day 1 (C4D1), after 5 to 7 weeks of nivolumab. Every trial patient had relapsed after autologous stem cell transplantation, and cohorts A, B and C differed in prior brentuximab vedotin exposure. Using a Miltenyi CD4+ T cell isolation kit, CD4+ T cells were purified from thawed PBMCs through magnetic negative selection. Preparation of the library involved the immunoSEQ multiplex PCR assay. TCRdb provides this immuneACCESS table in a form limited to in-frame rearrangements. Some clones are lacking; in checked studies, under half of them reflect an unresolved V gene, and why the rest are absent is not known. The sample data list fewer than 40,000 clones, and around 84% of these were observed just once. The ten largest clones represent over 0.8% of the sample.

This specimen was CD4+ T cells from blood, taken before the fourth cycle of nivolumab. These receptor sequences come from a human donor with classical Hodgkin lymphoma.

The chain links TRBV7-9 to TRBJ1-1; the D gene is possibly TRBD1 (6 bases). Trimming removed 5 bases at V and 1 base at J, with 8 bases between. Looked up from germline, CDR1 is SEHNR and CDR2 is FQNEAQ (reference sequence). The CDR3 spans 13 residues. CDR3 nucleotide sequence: TGTGCCAGCAGCACAGGGACGAACACTGAAGCTTTCTTT. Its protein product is CASSTGTNTEAFF.

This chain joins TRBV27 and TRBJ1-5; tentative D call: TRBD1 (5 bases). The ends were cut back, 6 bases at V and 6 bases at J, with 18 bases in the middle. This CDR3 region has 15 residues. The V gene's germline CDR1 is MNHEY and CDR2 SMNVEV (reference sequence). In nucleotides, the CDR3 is TGTGCCAGCAGCTTGGGGCAGGGAATGTTTCAGCCCCAGCATTTT. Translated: CASSLGQGMFQPQHF.

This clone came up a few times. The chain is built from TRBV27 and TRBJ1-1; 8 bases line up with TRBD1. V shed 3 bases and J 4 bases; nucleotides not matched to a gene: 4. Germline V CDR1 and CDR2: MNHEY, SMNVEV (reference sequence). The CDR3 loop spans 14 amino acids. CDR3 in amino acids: CASSFHRGSTEAFF. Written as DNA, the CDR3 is TGTGCCAGCAGTTTCCACAGGGGGAGCACTGAAGCTTTCTTT.

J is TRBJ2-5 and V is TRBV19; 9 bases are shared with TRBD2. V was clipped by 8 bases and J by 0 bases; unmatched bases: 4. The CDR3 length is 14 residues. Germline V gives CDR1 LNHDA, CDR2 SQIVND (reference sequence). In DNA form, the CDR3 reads TGTGCCAGTCATAGCGGGGGTTACCAAGAGACCCAGTACTTC. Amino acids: CASHSGGYQETQYF.

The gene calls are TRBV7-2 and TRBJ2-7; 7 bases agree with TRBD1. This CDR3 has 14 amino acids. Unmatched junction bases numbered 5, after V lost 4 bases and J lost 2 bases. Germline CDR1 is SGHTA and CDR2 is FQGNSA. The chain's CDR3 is CASSSRTGPYEQYF. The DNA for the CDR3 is TGTGCCAGCAGCTCCCGGACAGGCCCCTACGAGCAGTACTTC.

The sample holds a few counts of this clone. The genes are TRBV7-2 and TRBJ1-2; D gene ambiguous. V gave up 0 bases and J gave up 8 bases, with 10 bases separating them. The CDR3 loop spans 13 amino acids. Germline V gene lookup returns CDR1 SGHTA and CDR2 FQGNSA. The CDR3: CASSLAGWEGYTF. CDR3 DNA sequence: TGTGCCAGCAGCTTAGCTGGGTGGGAGGGCTACACCTTC. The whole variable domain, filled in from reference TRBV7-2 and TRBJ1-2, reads GAGVSQSPSNKVTEKGKDVELRCDPISGHTALYWYRQSLGQGLEFLIYFQGNSAPDKSGLPSDRFSAERTGGSVSTLTIQRTQQEDSAVYLCASSLAGWEGYTFGSGTRLTVV.

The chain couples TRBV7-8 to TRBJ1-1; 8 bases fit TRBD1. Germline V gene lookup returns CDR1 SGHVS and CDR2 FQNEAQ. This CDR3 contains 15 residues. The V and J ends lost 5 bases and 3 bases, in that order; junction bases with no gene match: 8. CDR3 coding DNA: TGTGCCAGCAGCCCCCCCAGGGGGCTCGACACTGAAGCTTTCTTT. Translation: CASSPPRGLDTEAFF.

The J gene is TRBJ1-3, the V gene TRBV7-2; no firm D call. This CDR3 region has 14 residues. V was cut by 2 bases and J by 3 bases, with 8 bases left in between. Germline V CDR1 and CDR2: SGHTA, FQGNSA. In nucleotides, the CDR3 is TGTGCCAGCAGCTTAACCGACTATGGAAACACCATATATTTT. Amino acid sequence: CASSLTDYGNTIYF.

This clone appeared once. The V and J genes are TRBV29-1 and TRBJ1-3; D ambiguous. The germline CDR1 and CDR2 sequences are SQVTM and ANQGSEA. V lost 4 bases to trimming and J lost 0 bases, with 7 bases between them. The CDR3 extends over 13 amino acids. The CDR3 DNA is TGCAGCGTTGTGGCGCTCTCTGGAAACACCATATATTTT. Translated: CSVVALSGNTIYF. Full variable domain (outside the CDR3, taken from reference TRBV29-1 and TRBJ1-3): SAVISQKPSRDICQRGTSLTIQCQVDSQVTMMFWYRQQPGQSLTLIATANQGSEATYESGFVIDKFPISRPNLTFSTLTVSNMSPEDSSIYLCSVVALSGNTIYFGEGSWLTVV.

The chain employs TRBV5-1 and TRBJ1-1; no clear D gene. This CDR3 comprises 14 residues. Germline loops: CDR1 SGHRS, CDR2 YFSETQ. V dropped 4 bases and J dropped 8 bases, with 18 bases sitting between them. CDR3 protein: CASSPDGSGNEAFF. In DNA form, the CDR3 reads TGCGCCAGCAGCCCGGACGGGTCGGGGAACGAAGCTTTCTTT.

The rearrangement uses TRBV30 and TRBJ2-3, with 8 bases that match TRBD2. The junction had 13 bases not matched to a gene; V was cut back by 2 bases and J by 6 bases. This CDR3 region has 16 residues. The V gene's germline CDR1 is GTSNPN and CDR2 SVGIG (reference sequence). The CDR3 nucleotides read TGTGCCTGGAGTAGGTCTCGGACTAGCCGATGGGATACGCAGTATTTT. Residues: CAWSRSRTSRWDTQYF. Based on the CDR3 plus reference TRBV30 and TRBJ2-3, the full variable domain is SQTIHQWPATLVQPVGSPLSLECTVEGTSNPNLYWYRQAAGRGLQLLFYSVGIGQISSEVPQNLSASRPQDRQFILSSKKLLLSDSGFYLCAWSRSRTSRWDTQYFGPGTRLTVL.

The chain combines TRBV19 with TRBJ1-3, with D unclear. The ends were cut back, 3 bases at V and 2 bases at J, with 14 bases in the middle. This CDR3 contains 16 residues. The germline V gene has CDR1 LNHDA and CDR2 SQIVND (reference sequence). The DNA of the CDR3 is TGTGCCAGTAGTATCCTTATTAAGCTGGCTGGAAACACCATATATTTT. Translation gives CASSILIKLAGNTIYF.

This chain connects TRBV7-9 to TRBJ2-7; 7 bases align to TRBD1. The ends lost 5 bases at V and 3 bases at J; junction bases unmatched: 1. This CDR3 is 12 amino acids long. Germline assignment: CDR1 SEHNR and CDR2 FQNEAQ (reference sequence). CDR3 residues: CASSGDSYEQYF. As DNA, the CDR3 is TGTGCCAGCAGCGGGGACAGCTACGAGCAGTACTTC.

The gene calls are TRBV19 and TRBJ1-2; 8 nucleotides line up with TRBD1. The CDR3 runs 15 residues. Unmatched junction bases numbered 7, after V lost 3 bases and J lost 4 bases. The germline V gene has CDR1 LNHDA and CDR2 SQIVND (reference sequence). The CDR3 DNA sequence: TGTGCCAGTAGTATCGCTGCAGGGGGCGGCTATGGCTACACCTTC. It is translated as CASSIAAGGGYGYTF.

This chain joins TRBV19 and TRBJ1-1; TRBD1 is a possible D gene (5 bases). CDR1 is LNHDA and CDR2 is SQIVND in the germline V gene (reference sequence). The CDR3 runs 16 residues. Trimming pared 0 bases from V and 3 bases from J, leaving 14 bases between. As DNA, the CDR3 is TGTGCCAGTAGTATAGAACGCGGCGGGGGGGACACTGAAGCTTTCTTT. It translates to CASSIERGGGDTEAFF.

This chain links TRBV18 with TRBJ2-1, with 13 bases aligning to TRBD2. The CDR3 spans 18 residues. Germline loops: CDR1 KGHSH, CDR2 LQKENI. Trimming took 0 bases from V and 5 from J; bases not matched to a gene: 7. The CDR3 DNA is TGTGCCAGCTCACCACCGGGGCGGGGACTAGCGGGGAACAATGAGCAGTTCTTC. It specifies CASSPPGRGLAGNNEQFF.

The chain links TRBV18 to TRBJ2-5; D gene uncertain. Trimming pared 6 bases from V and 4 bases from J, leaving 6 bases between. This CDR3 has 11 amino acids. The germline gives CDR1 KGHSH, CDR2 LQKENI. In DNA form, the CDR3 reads TGTGCCAGCTCGACCCCAGAGACCCAGTACTTC. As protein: CASSTPETQYF.

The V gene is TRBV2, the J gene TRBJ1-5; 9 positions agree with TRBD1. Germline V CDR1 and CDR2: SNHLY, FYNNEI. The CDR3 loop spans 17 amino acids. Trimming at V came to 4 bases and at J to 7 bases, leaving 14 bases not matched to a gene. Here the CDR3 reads CASSGRDREAMVQPQHF. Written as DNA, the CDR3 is TGTGCCAGCAGTGGCCGGGACAGGGAAGCCATGGTCCAGCCCCAGCATTTT.

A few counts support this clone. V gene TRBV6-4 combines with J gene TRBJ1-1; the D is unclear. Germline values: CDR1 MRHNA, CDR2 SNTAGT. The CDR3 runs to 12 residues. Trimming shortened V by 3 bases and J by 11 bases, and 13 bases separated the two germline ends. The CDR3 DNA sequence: TGTGCCAGCAGTGATTTTACCCCACGGGCTTTCTTT. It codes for CASSDFTPRAFF.

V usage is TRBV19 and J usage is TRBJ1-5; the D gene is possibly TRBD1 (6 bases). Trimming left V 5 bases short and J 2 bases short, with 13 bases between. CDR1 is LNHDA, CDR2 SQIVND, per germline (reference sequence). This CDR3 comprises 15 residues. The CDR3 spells CASSGRGLGNQPQHF. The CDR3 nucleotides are TGTGCCAGTAGTGGCAGGGGTTTGGGCAATCAGCCCCAGCATTTT. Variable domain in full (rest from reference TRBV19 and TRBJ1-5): DGGITQSPKYLFRKEGQNVTLSCEQNLNHDAMYWYRQDPGQGLRLIYYSQIVNDFQKGDIAEGYSVSREKKESFPLTVTSAQKNPTAFYLCASSGRGLGNQPQHFGDGTRLSIL.

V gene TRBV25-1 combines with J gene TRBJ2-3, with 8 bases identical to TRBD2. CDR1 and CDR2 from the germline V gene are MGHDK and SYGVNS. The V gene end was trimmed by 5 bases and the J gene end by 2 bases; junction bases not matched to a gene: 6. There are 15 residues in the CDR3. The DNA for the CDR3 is TGTGCCAGCAGTCTGGCGGGGGGTTCCACAGATACGCAGTATTTT. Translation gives CASSLAGGSTDTQYF.

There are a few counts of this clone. The CDR3 nucleotides read TGTGCCAGCAGCTTTCATGGGACAGGGGATTCACCCCTCCACTTT. It encodes CASSFHGTGDSPLHF. The rearrangement links TRBV7-2 to TRBJ1-6; 10 nucleotides line up with TRBD1. The CDR3 runs 15 residues. The germline gives CDR1 SGHTA, CDR2 FQGNSA. The J segment lost 8 bases and the V segment lost 3 bases, leaving 4 bases of the junction unmatched. The full variable domain, rest sourced from reference TRBV7-2 and TRBJ1-6, is GAGVSQSPSNKVTEKGKDVELRCDPISGHTALYWYRQSLGQGLEFLIYFQGNSAPDKSGLPSDRFSAERTGGSVSTLTIQRTQQEDSAVYLCASSFHGTGDSPLHFGNGTRLTVT.

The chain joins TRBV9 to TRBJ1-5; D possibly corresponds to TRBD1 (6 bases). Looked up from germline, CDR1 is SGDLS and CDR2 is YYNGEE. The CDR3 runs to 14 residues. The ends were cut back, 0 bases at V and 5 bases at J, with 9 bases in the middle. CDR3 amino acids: CASSVGGGDQPQHF. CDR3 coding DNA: TGTGCCAGCAGCGTAGGGGGGGGCGATCAGCCCCAGCATTTT.

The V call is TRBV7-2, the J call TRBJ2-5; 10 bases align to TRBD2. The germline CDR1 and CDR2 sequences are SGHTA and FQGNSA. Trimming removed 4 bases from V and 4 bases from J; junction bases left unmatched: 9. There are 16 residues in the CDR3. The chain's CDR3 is CASSSPPSGGGETQYF. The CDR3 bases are TGTGCCAGCAGCTCGCCTCCTAGCGGGGGAGGAGAGACCCAGTACTTC.

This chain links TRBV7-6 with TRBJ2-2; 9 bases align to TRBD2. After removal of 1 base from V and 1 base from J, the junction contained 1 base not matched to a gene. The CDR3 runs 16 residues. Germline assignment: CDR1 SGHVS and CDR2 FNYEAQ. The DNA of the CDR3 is TGTGCCAGCAGCTTAGTTAGCGGGGGGAACACCGGGGAGCTGTTTTTT. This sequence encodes CASSLVSGGNTGELFF.

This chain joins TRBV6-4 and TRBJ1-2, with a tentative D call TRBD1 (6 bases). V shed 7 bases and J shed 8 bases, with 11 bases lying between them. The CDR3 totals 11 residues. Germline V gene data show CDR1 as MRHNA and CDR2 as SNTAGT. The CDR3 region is CASTTGRGYTF. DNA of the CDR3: TGTGCCAGCACCACAGGGAGGGGCTACACCTTC.

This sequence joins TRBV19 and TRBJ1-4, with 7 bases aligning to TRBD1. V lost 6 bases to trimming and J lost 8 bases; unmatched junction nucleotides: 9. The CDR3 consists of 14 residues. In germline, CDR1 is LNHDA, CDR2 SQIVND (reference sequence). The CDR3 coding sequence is TGTGCCAGTAGACTTGACAGGGTGAACGAAAAACTGTTTTTT. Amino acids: CASRLDRVNEKLFF.